This TCR beta chain was observed in a study of shared clonotypes between healthy human individuals. A remark on this clone: The same CDR3 arises from other DNA sequences in this sample as well.

TCRdb's copy holds only in-frame clones and misses some; the assay was immunoSEQ multiplex PCR. The table shows millions of clones, with roughly 92% occurring only once. There are 13 residues in the CDR3. Germline V gene lookup returns CDR1 SGHDT and CDR2 YYEEEE. The germline V and J ends were trimmed by 4 bases and 3 bases, with 11 bases remaining between them. This rearrangement joins TRBV5-6 to TRBJ2-7, with D possibly being TRBD2 (5 bases). This receptor was taken from a man younger than 30 in good health. What was sequenced was naive CD4+ T cells sorted from blood. This sample's subset: CD45RA+ positively selected. The CDR3 bases are TGTGCCAGCAGCCCGGGATTGAGCTACGAGCAGTACTTC. It specifies CASSPGLSYEQYF. Supplemented by reference TRBV5-6 and TRBJ2-7, the full variable domain reads DAGVTQSPTHLIKTRGQQVTLRCSPKSGHDTVSWYQQALGQGPQFIFQYYEEEERQRGNFPDRFSGHQFPNYSSELNVNALLLGDSALYLCASSPGLSYEQYFGPGTRLTVT.